This is a list of T cell receptor beta chains from one sample in a study of blood T cell repertoires in COVID-19. Libraries were prepared by immunoSEQ multiplex PCR; TCRdb keeps only in-frame clonotypes and omits some of them. The sample records under 200,000 clones, roughly 82% being singletons. Sample: PBMCs or T cells enriched from blood (not recorded which). Every receptor here comes from a man aged 50-60 years who had recovered from COVID-19. Both conserved end residues are part of each CDR3. D genes are given only for firm matches. Some rows have no size entry. The others give once, few or many, or a class for an expanded clone.

abundance | j_gene | d_gene | v_gene | CDR3nt | CDR3aa
- | TRBJ2-1 | TRBD1 | TRBV19 | TGTGCCAGTAGTATAAAGGGGGCCAACTACAATGAGCAGTTCTTC | CASSIKGANYNEQFF
once | TRBJ1-6 | TRBD1 | TRBV28 | TGTGCCAGCGCCCCCGGCGGACAGGGTAATTCACCCCTCCACTTT | CASAPGGQGNSPLHF
- | TRBJ2-5 | TRBD2 | TRBV3-1/TRBV3-2 | TGTGCCAGCAGCCAAGGAGCGACTAGCGGGGGGGCCAGTCTTGAGACCCAGTACTTC | CASSQGATSGGASLETQYF
- | TRBJ1-3 | TRBD1 | TRBV10-3 | TGTGCCATCAGTACTTGGACAGGGGTGCGTTTCACCATATATTTT | CAISTWTGVRFTIYF
- | TRBJ2-1 | TRBD1 | TRBV7-6 | TGTGCCAGCAGCCCGAGAAACCTCGGGACAGCCAATGAGCAGTTCTTC | CASSPRNLGTANEQFF
- | TRBJ2-3 | TRBD2 | TRBV2 | TGTGCCAGCAGCCTTCGGCGGGAGTCAGATACGCAGTATTTT | CASSLRRESDTQYF
- | TRBJ2-7 | - | TRBV19 | TGTGCCAGTAGCCTCTTACTACGTCCAAAATACGAGCAGTACTTC | CASSLLLRPKYEQYF
- | TRBJ2-3 | - | TRBV20-1 | TGCAGTGCTAGAGCAGGGGATACGCAGTATTTT | CSARAGDTQYF
- | TRBJ2-4 | TRBD2 | TRBV6-4 | TGTGCCAGCAGTGGAGCGGGGGGGCCCAAAAACATTCAGTACTTC | CASSGAGGPKNIQYF
- | TRBJ1-1 | TRBD1 | TRBV4-1 | TGCGCCAGCAGTAGACCCGGGACAGGGGGCGCGGCTTTCTTT | CASSRPGTGGAAFF
- | TRBJ1-2 | - | TRBV2 | TGTGCCAGCAGTGAGGACGGGGACTATGGCTACACCTTC | CASSEDGDYGYTF
- | TRBJ2-1 | TRBD2 | TRBV18 | TGTGCCAGCTCACGTAGCGGGAGAAAACCCAATGAGCAGTTCTTC | CASSRSGRKPNEQFF
- | TRBJ1-5 | - | TRBV10-2 | TGCGCCAGCAGTGGACAGGGCAATCAGCCCCAGCATTTT | CASSGQGNQPQHF
- | TRBJ2-7 | - | TRBV5-1 | TGCGCCAGCAGCTTGGCCGGGGGCGGGAGTTTATACGAGCAGTACTTC | CASSLAGGGSLYEQYF
once | TRBJ2-2 | - | TRBV18 | TGTGCCAGCTCCCCCATCACAGAGAACACCGGGGAGCTGTTTTTT | CASSPITENTGELFF
- | TRBJ2-2 | - | TRBV19 | TGTGCCAGTAGTAAGCCCCAGGGGGGCACCGGGGAGCTGTTTTTT | CASSKPQGGTGELFF
once | TRBJ2-5 | - | TRBV15 | TGTGCCACCAGCAGATACTTAAGACAGGCCTCGAAGGAGACCCAGTACTTC | CATSRYLRQASKETQYF
few | TRBJ2-1 | TRBD2 | TRBV9 | TGTGCCAGCAGCGTAGGGACCGGACTAGCGGGAGGGAAGGAGGGTGAGCAGTTCTTC | CASSVGTGLAGGKEGEQFF
- | TRBJ2-2 | - | TRBV7-3 | TGTGCCAGCAGCTTAATGGCAACCGGGGAGCTGTTTTTT | CASSLMATGELFF
- | TRBJ1-5 | - | TRBV2 | TGTGCCAGCAGTAGTGGGACGGCGGGACAGCCCCAGCATTTT | CASSSGTAGQPQHF
- | TRBJ2-1 | TRBD1 | TRBV27 | TGTGCCAGCAGGTCGGACAGGGCGAATGAGCAGTTCTTC | CASRSDRANEQFF
- | TRBJ2-3 | TRBD2 | TRBV5-1 | TGCGCCAGCAGCTTGTTAGGGCGGGAGTCAGATACGCAGTATTTT | CASSLLGRESDTQYF
- | TRBJ1-3 | TRBD1 | TRBV6-5 | TGTGCCAGCAGACGTGACAGGGTACCCGGAAACACCATATATTTT | CASRRDRVPGNTIYF
- | TRBJ2-2 | - | TRBV7-9 | TGTGCCAGCAGCCGGACTTCCACCGGGGAGCTGTTTTTT | CASSRTSTGELFF
- | TRBJ1-1 | - | TRBV27 | TGTGCCAGCAGTCCTCGACAGAACACTGAAGCTTTCTTT | CASSPRQNTEAFF
- | TRBJ2-5 | TRBD2 | TRBV5-1 | TGCGCCAGCAGCTTGGGTTTAGCGGGGGACCCGGGGACCCAGTACTTC | CASSLGLAGDPGTQYF
- | TRBJ1-4 | - | TRBV15 | TGTGCCACCAGCAGAAACGGGGGAGATAATGAAAAACTGTTTTTT | CATSRNGGDNEKLFF
- | TRBJ2-1 | - | TRBV11-3 | TGTGCCAGCAGCACATCATGGGGAGGGGGTAATGAGCAGTTCTTC | CASSTSWGGGNEQFF
- | TRBJ1-1 | - | TRBV5-1 | TGCGCCAGCAGCTTGGGAGGTTTTGGGACTGAAGCTTTCTTT | CASSLGGFGTEAFF
- | TRBJ2-1 | - | TRBV5-5 | TGTGCCAGCAGCTCATACAATGAGCAGTTCTTC | CASSSYNEQFF
- | TRBJ2-7 | TRBD2 | TRBV28 | TGTGCCAGCTCCTCTCCGGGACTAGCGGGGTGGTCCGAGCAGTACTTC | CASSSPGLAGWSEQYF
- | TRBJ1-1 | TRBD1 | TRBV5-1 | TGCGCCAGCAGCTCCGGGACAGGAGAGAGGTGGGCTTTCTTT | CASSSGTGERWAFF
- | TRBJ2-3 | TRBD1 | TRBV19 | TGTGCCAGTACCGAGCCGGACAGGGGAGGCACAGATACGCAGTATTTT | CASTEPDRGGTDTQYF
- | TRBJ1-4 | - | TRBV30 | TGTGCCTGGATCCCTACAGGGCCCTCTGAAAAACTGTTTTTT | CAWIPTGPSEKLFF
- | TRBJ2-2 | - | TRBV14 | TGTGCCAGCAGCCAAGAGGTTGGAGGGCTAGGCCCCGGGGAGCTGTTTTTT | CASSQEVGGLGPGELFF
- | TRBJ2-2 | - | TRBV2 | TGTGCCAGCAGTGAATCCAGAAACACCGGGGAGCTGTTTTTT | CASSESRNTGELFF
- | TRBJ1-1 | - | TRBV28 | TGTGCCAGCAGTGCCACAGGGATGGGAAAAACTGAAGCTTTCTTT | CASSATGMGKTEAFF
- | TRBJ2-5 | - | TRBV5-1 | TGCGCCAGCAGCTTGGGGGCAGGGAACCAAGAGACCCAGTACTTC | CASSLGAGNQETQYF
once | TRBJ2-7 | - | TRBV6-5 | TGTGCCAGCAGTTACTCCTACCGGGACACTGCCTACGAGCAGTACTTC | CASSYSYRDTAYEQYF
- | TRBJ1-5 | - | TRBV21-1 | TGTGCCAGCAGAAGGGACAGGGGGGACAATCAGCCCCAGCATTTT | CASRRDRGDNQPQHF
- | TRBJ2-5 | - | TRBV7-6 | TGTGCCAGCAGCTTGAACAGAGGGCAAGAGACCCAGTACTTC | CASSLNRGQETQYF
- | TRBJ2-1 | TRBD2 | TRBV10-3 | TGTGCCATCAGTGGAGCTAGCGGGACTTACAATGAGCAGTTCTTC | CAISGASGTYNEQFF
- | TRBJ1-6 | - | TRBV7-9 | TGTGCCAGCAGCTTAGCGAGTCCAGGGGCTAATTCACCCCTCCACTTT | CASSLASPGANSPLHF
- | TRBJ1-6 | - | TRBV5-8 | TGTGCCAGCAGCTTGCAGGGTTCACCCCTCCACTTT | CASSLQGSPLHF
many | TRBJ1-3 | - | TRBV10-2 | TGCGCCAGCAGTAGACAGAACTCTGGAAACACCATATATTTT | CASSRQNSGNTIYF